The 4 T cell receptor beta chains reported below all come from one sample, sequenced in a study of shared clonotypes between healthy human individuals. Profiled with immunoSEQ multiplex PCR; TCRdb holds only in-frame clones, not every one. This table has about 380,000 clones, around 96% appearing once. Sequenced input: memory CD8+ T cells sorted from blood. The subset denotes: CD45RO+ cells pooled with CCR7-negative TemRA cells. These receptors were obtained from a young man in good health.

In DNA form, the CDR3 reads TGTGCCAGCAGTTTATTTGGTGAGCAGTTCTTC. Translating it yields CASSLFGEQFF. The V call is TRBV28, the J call TRBJ2-1; D ambiguous. This CDR3 is built from 11 residues. The V end lost 1 base, the J end lost 9 bases, and 4 bases lay between the germline ends. Germline CDR1 MDHEN, CDR2 SYDVKM.

This chain joins TRBV10-3 and TRBJ2-7; 15 bases are a match to TRBD2. V trimming: 6 bases; J trimming: 6 bases; junction bases outside the gene matches: 9. This CDR3 spans 16 amino acids. The germline gives CDR1 ENHRY, CDR2 SYGVKD. CDR3 coding DNA: TGTGCCATCAGCCTAGGGACTAGCGGGAGGACCTCCGAGCAGTACTTC. This codes for CAISLGTSGRTSEQYF.

V is TRBV28 and J is TRBJ1-2; possibly TRBD1 for D (5 bases). Per the germline V gene, CDR1 is MDHEN and CDR2 is SYDVKM. This CDR3 spans 12 amino acids. Trimming took off 4 bases at V and 2 bases at J, with 5 bases between the two ends. The CDR3 coding sequence is TGTGCCAGCAGTTGGGACAACTATGGCTACACCTTC. It translates to CASSWDNYGYTF.

V and J are TRBV2 and TRBJ1-4, with 7 positions matching TRBD1. V was pared by 6 bases and J by 8 bases, with 6 bases of the junction left unmatched. The CDR3 totals 13 residues. Germline V gene data show CDR1 as SNHLY and CDR2 as FYNNEI. For the CDR3, the DNA is TGTGCCAGCAGACACAGGGGTAGGGAAAAACTGTTTTTT. Its protein is CASRHRGREKLFF.